The text below deals with one T cell receptor (beta chain). The antigen this receptor binds is unknown. No much larger clone is present one base from it, and per-base qualities are unavailable. The data are from a study of blood T cell repertoires in COVID-19 (dated by TCRdb to the early 2020s). Looking at the study overall: Samples covering the acute and convalescent phases of COVID-19 were provided by collaborators in the United States, Italy and Spain. Samples were obtained from the ongoing ImmuneRACE study (first 160 participants) and from about 1,300 subjects provided by 6 global collaborators. The sample metadata nearly always contained a de-identified subject ID, COVID-19 status, age in years and sex. Where available, HLA class I and class II types were taken from metadata supplied by the sample provider and were not determined by assay-based typing. The prospective study material was composed of cDNA or gDNA derived from T cells, B-cell-depleted T cells, or PBMCs. The dataset comprised deeply sampled blood TCRbeta repertoires from subjects exposed to, actively infected with, or recovered from COVID-19. A freely available public database, intended as a resource for researchers studying the immune response to SARS-CoV-2, is where the repertoires were released.

What the research found in general, with its limitations: The amount of clinical and demographic metadata varied by source and participant and was provided uncurated.

TCRbeta CDR3 regions were amplified from genomic DNA using the immunoSEQ Assay, a bias-controlled multiplex PCR. For the original study's pipeline: The number of nucleated cells in each sample was estimated by amplification of reference gene primers within the assay. To quantify the absolute abundance of each unique TCRbeta CDR3 rearrangement, sequence reads were collapsed and filtered. For each sample, productive Simpson clonality was calculated as the square root of Simpson's diversity index across productive rearrangements. TCRdb mirrors the immuneACCESS table, restricted to in-frame sequences. Some clones are absent from its copies; in checked studies, under half trace to an unresolved V gene, and the reason for the others is unknown. V, J and clone size are taken as reported in that table, and D and trimming were inferred from the DNA itself. Within this sample are about 370,000 clones, with 85% to 90% of them counted one time only. Of the sample, roughly 1% is held by the ten largest clones.

Enrolling through a virtual design, the prospective study's participants ranged in age from roughly 18 to 89 years and lived across 24 United States geographic areas. In the prospective study, participants were assigned to cohorts based on the clinical history participants reported in a screening survey and a study questionnaire. ImmuneRACE Cohort 3 recovered participants were defined by two consecutive negative NP/OP PCR tests, healthcare professional clearance, or symptom resolution. Each participant in the prospective study had whole blood, serum and a nasopharyngeal or oropharyngeal swab collected by mobile phlebotomists. Prospective study participants could optionally give additional blood draws and questionnaires over an approximately 2-month period. Before DNA extraction, prospective study blood samples were shipped either frozen or at room temperature. This sequence was found in a man younger than 30 who had recovered from COVID-19. The material sequenced was PBMCs or T cells enriched from blood (not recorded which).

The CDR3 loop reads CASSSKGDNRDKQPQHF. The DNA reads as follows: TGTGCCAGTAGTTCAAAGGGGGATAACAGGGATAAGCAGCCCCAGCATTTT. The chain is encoded by TRBV19 joined to TRBJ1-5; TRBD1 could be the D gene, as 6 bases match. The germline V gene encodes CDR1 LNHDA and CDR2 SQIVND (reference sequence). The V end loses 5 bases and the J end loses 7 bases, and a stretch of 24 bases separates them. The CDR3, from cysteine to phenylalanine, totals 17 residues. The DNA shown is the 51-base CDR3, in frame from base 1.